This TCR beta chain was retrieved from a study of CD8 T cells in Susac syndrome. Germline V gene data show CDR1 as SGDLS and CDR2 as YYNGEE. The CDR3 extends over 15 amino acids. Trimming left V 2 bases short and J 1 base short, with 11 bases between. Reverse transcription of about 0.45 to 1 ug RNA was performed with random hexamers. Amplification of TCR beta CDR3 by immunoSEQ multiplex PCR spanned 54 Vbeta and 13 Jbeta. Each CDR3 protein is one row after TCRdb ran MiXCR on the immunoSEQ multiplex PCR reads. Among 130,000 or so distinct CDR3 sequences listed, 91% were seen once. Relapsing-remitting disease, either stable or active, was present in the treatment-naive patients who were the multiple sclerosis controls. FACS was used to enrich TEMRA cells, whereas the CD8+ and CD4+ T cells were obtained by negative isolation.

This TCR was sampled from a human donor with multiple sclerosis. The chain combines TRBV9 with TRBJ2-3; weak D call: TRBD1 (5 bases). The specimen was CD8+ T cells from PBMCs. The CDR3 DNA is TGTGCCAGCAGCGTGGACACGCTCCGCACAGATACGCAGTATTTT. It yields the protein CASSVDTLRTDTQYF.